Described below is a single T cell receptor (beta chain) sequence and its context. This clone's antigen is unknown. No per-base quality is available; no much larger clone lies one base away. This entry is derived from a study of cytomegalovirus exposure and HLA in healthy donors listed by TCRdb under 2017. About the study as a whole: An earlier analysis of 587 of the donors reported about 300 Gb of sequence data and 100 million to 120 million unique TCR beta sequences obtained from 150 million to 200 million T cells. Four to six DR-DQ haplotypes were handled as single units for association and clustering, since linkage in the cohort was strong. In addition to the first cohort of approximately 650 subjects, a separate validation cohort of around 110 different subjects was used. The number of typed donors differed by locus: about 620-640 for A, B, C, DRB1 and DQB1; 522 for DQA1; 606 for DPA1; and 400 to 480 for DPB1. Alongside the repertoire data, information on donor age, sex, ethnicity and CMV serostatus was compiled. The genetic ancestry cluster associated with self-reported Caucasian donors included about 84% of the 398 genotyped donors. Both class I and class II loci were covered by HLA typing, at four-digit resolution. Genome-wide SNP genotypes for about 65% of the 666 donors were used in a later genetic analysis, which treated that subset as a discovery cohort. In the later analysis, no new phenotypic data were used to find candidate immune exposures; instead, reliance was placed on TCR beta sequences and their occurrence across donors. About 280 gigabases of sequencing data and 75 million to 85 million unique TCR sequences made up an early release that covered several hundred HLA-typed donors. A later analysis re-examined previously published TCR beta repertoires from roughly 650 donors and added high-resolution HLA genotyping to investigate patterns of TCR occurrence. The study was designed to test whether signatures of past pathogen exposure could be identified by cataloging public T cell receptors. All discovery cohort repertoires had been generated on a single sequencing platform. The study profiled the T cell repertoires of some 610 subjects by immunosequencing and related them to cytomegalovirus serostatus. An earlier analysis of some 500 of the donors applied high-throughput TCR beta sequencing to assess whether each TCR beta V gene segment acted as functional or pseudogenic. The study combined high-throughput TCR immunosequencing, statistical association of individual TCRs with disease status, and machine learning to predict cytomegalovirus infection status. On average, around 240,000 unique TCR beta nucleotide sequences were sequenced per donor among 398 genotyped donors of the cohort, with roughly 18% of those sequences being non-productive.

Ends trimmed: V by 4 bases, J by 5 bases; bases unmatched to a gene: 4. The germline V gene gives CDR1 as SGHTA and CDR2 as FQGNSA. Including cysteine and phenylalanine, the CDR3 has 13 amino acids. Of all the DNA, just the CDR3 is kept, 39 bases in frame from base 1. Broader findings and caveats from the paper: Cytomegalovirus status was reported to be diagnosed by the classifier with high specificity and sensitivity in both the original and validation cohorts. Most CMV-associated TCR beta chains appeared to be HLA-restricted in a later analysis, and the HLA associations seemed to be driven largely by CMV exposure. Correlated functional status among segregating V segments might be attributable to linkage disequilibrium, but an unknown experimental factor could not be ruled out. Roughly 17 rarely observed V segments, including chromosome 9 orphons, were excluded from the earlier analysis of just under 600 of the donors because counts were too low. A further reported finding was that TCR beta sequences accurately predicted the HLA-A and HLA-B alleles for most subjects in the first cohort. The presence/absence analyses assumed that sequencing depth was roughly uniform across donors, and that assumption may not be true. A cluster of highly shared sequence variants was judged likely to represent a technical artifact of the sequencing pipeline. Because some donors lacked HLA typing at each locus, the association tests relied only on the typed subset. Specific HLA alleles were associated with 16,951 TCR beta sequences at a false discovery rate of 0.05 in a later analysis. Some IMGT-functional V segments, including TRBV6-2 and TRBV6-3, could not be told apart with the 87-base-pair reads, so those segments were excluded. A later analysis found that HLA-associated TCR beta chains were more clonally expanded and had lower generation probabilities than equally common non-associated chains. In a later analysis, several top co-occurrence clusters were reported to appear linked to parvovirus B19, influenza, CMV and Epstein-Barr virus. Three of the identified cytomegalovirus-associated TCR beta chains were confirmed in vitro to be specific for cytomegalovirus antigens. The study listed around 160 TCR beta chains as associated with cytomegalovirus. Assigning TCR associations to individual alleles was difficult when HLA alleles, especially DR and DQ, strongly co-occurred. According to a later analysis, TCR association rates differed among HLA loci, with DRB1 alleles showing the most associated TCRs and HLA-C alleles showing the fewest. CMV serostatus was the only immune exposure information available for the cohort. The cohort was sequenced for TCR beta chains only, and without alpha or paired-chain data the features that could be detected were limited. According to a later genetic analysis, donors in an Asian-associated ancestry cluster had fewer N-insertions in productive TCRs than the roughly 700-donor mean. In an earlier analysis of some 500 of the donors, most TCR beta V segments were observed in productive rearrangements about 90% or about 30% of the time, broadly matching IMGT annotations. The authors suggested that the approach could potentially be generalized to other disease states and immunological phenotypes. While some public TCRs were present in many individuals, most TCR sequences turned up only very rarely across donors. An association between a missense DCLRE1C variant and V-gene and J-gene trimming of TCR beta chains was found in a later genetic analysis and replicated in an independent cohort.

The cohort was made up of 500 to 850 healthy bone marrow donors. All cohort members were sampled while nominally healthy, although unrecorded immune exposures were likely present. The donor was CMV seropositive and was included in the group of 250 to 350 seropositive cohort members. Every donor gave a peripheral blood sample, and the peripheral blood mononuclear cells from that sample were used for TCR beta sequencing. The Qiagen DNeasy Blood Extraction Kit was used to extract genomic DNA from the blood cell samples. The method was the immunoSEQ multiplex PCR assay. A mixture of 60 forward primers for TCR Vbeta segments and 13 reverse primers for TCR Jbeta segments was used in the multiplex PCR. A multiplex PCR assay on genomic DNA amplified the CDR3 region of rearranged TCR beta genes. The amplified TCR beta libraries were sequenced on the Illumina HiSeq System as 87-base-pair reads. The paper's data handling went like this. Across the 700 or so repertoires, a later analysis counted 80 million or so unique TCR beta chains, about 10 million of which were shared by at least two donors. A nearest-neighbor algorithm error-corrected the raw reads and collapsed the reads into unique sequences, merging closely related sequences to remove PCR and sequencing errors. Alignment of CDR3 sequences to IMGT reference sequences was used to assign V, D and J gene segments. Each retained sequence needed at least a six-nucleotide match to both a V gene segment and a J gene segment. A rearrangement was called productive if the CDR3 had no stop codons and remained in frame with V and J, and every other rearrangement was called non-productive. Following IMGT convention, CDR3 was defined as the stretch from the second conserved V-encoded cysteine to the conserved J-encoded phenylalanine. The earlier analysis of 500 to 750 of the donors excluded any sequence lacking an unambiguous match to a single V gene segment. An earlier analysis of a few hundred of the donors classified V segments as functional when productive rearrangements were above 56.7% and as segregating when the standard deviation between donors was above 5%. A statistical classification framework was developed to diagnose cytomegalovirus status using the catalog of TCR beta chain sequences. V and J gene assignment, in a later analysis, came from comparing TCR nucleotide sequences with IMGT/GENE-DB human TR gene sequences. A later analysis assigned CDR3 sequences and most-parsimonious VDJ recombination scenarios with the TCRdist pipeline. In a later analysis, every TCR beta chain was defined by the combination of its CDR3 amino acid sequence and its V-gene family, and reads without a unique V-gene family were dropped. In a later analysis, 550 to 650 highly shared, low-generation-probability nucleotide sequences were removed to address suspected cross-contamination and a sequencing artifact. In a later analysis, a clonal expansion index for each public chain was calculated from normalized within-repertoire ranks of inferred template counts. A later analysis computed generation probabilities with a VDJ recombination model fitted to out-of-frame rearrangements, and checked the results against IGoR. In a later analysis, hypergeometric tests were used to score TCR-TCR, TCR-HLA and TCR-CMV co-occurrence, with a repertoire-size bias correction applied to TCR pairs. False discovery rates were estimated in a later analysis by permuting HLA or CMV assignments 20 times. In a later analysis, co-occurring TCRs were grouped using DBSCAN, with TCRdist sequence similarity added in when clustering inside HLA-allele-positive subsets. Repertoires with fewer than 30,000 or more than 120,000 public chains, plus five repertoires with anomalous nucleotide sharing, were excluded from co-occurrence clustering. The source is immuneACCESS, and TCRdb retained only in-frame sequences with V and J called. Part of the clones is not carried over; for the studies checked, unresolved V genes explain less than half of this, and the remainder is unexplained. V, J and clone size were drawn from that table, and D and trimming were deduced from the DNA. The sample profile shows around 250,000 clones; about 80% of them were found once. Less than 9% of the sample is held by the ten biggest clonotypes.

Sequences were obtained from PBMCs. The TCR was taken from a woman aged 55-70 years in good health and CMV-seropositive. Here the chain combines TRBV7-2 and TRBJ1-1; 7 nucleotides in the junction match TRBD1. The CDR3 in this case is CASSSGQLTEAFF. In nucleotide form, the sequence is TGTGCCAGCAGCTCGGGACAGCTTACTGAAGCTTTCTTT.